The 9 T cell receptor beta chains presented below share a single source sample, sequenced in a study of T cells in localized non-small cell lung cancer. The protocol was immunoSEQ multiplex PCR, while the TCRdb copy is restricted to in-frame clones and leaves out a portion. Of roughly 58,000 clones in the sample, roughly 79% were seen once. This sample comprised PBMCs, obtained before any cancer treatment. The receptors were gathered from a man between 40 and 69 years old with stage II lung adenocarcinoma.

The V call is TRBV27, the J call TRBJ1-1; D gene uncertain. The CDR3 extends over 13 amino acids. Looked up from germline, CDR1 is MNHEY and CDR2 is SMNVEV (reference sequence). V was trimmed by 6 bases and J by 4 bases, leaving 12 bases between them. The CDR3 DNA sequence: TGTGCCAGCAGAATGTTTAGGACCACTGAAGCTTTCTTT. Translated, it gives CASRMFRTTEAFF.

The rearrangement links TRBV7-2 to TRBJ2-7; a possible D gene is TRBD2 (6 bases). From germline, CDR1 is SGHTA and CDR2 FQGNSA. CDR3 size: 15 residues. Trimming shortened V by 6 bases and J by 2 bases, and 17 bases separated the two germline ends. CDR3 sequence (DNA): TGTGCCAGCAGACGGGACTCCCCAAATCCCTACGAGCAGTACTTC. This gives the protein CASRRDSPNPYEQYF.

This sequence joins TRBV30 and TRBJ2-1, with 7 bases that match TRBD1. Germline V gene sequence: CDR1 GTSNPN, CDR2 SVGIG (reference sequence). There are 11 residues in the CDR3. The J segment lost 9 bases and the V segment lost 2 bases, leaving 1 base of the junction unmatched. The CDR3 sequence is CAWSPGGEQFF. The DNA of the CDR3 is TGTGCCTGGAGTCCAGGGGGTGAGCAGTTCTTC.

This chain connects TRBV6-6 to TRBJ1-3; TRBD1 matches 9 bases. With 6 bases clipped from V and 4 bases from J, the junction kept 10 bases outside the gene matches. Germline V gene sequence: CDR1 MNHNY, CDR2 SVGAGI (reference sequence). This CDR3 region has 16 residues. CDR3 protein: CASRSLQGAQGNTIYF. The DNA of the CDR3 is TGTGCCAGCAGATCTTTACAGGGGGCACAGGGAAACACCATATATTTT.

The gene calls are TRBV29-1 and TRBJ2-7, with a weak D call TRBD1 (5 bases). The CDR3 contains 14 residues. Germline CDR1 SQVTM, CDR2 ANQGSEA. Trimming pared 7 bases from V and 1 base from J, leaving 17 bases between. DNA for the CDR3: TGCAGCGCTACCATCCAGGGCCGTTCCTACGAGCAGTACTTC. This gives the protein CSATIQGRSYEQYF.

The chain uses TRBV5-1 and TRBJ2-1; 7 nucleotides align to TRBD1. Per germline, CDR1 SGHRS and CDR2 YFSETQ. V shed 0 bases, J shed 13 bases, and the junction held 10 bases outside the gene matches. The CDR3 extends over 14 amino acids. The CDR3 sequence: CASSLESVGQVQFF. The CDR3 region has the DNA TGCGCCAGCAGCTTGGAATCGGTAGGACAGGTTCAGTTCTTC.

The CDR3 nucleotides read TGTGCCAGTAGTCTGACGCCGGGACTAGCGGGAAACAATGAGCAGTTCTTC. This encodes CASSLTPGLAGNNEQFF. The rearrangement uses TRBV19 and TRBJ2-1; TRBD2 agrees at 13 bases. From germline, CDR1 is LNHDA and CDR2 SQIVND (reference sequence). V was clipped by 5 bases and J by 5 bases; unmatched bases: 9. The CDR3 is 17 residues long.

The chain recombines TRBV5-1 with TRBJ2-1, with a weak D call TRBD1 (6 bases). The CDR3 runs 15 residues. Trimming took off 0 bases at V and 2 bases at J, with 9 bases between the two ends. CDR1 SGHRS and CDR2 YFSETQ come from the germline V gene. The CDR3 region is CASSLGAGAYNEQFF. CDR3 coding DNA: TGCGCCAGCAGCTTGGGGGCAGGGGCCTACAATGAGCAGTTCTTC.

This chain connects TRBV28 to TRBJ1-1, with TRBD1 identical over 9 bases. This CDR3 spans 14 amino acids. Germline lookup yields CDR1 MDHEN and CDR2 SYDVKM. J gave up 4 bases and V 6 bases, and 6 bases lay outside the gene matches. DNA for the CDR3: TGTGCCAGCAGAACCGGACAGGGGATCACTGAAGCTTTCTTT. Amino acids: CASRTGQGITEAFF.